The entry below gives a single T cell receptor beta chain sequence along with its context. No antigen is known for it. The V gene end was trimmed by 6 bases and the J gene end by 1 base; junction bases not matched to a gene: 6. Germline loops: CDR1 SGHRS, CDR2 YFSETQ. CDR3 length: 15 amino acids. The sample originates from a study of cytomegalovirus exposure and HLA in healthy donors. With 60 Vbeta and 13 Jbeta primers, the PCR was carried out. The repertoire was sequenced with immunoSEQ multiplex PCR; TCRdb's copy has only in-frame clones and lacks some. The data contain about 110,000 clones, 76% of them seen just once; the ten biggest clones take up about an eighth. Broader study findings: A later analysis reportedly found fewer N-insertions in an Asian-associated ancestry cluster than the roughly 670-donor mean. Donor immune exposure was known only as CMV serostatus. Confirmation in vitro established that a few CMV-associated chains were specific for CMV antigens.

The sequence was collected from a man aged 25 to 40 in good health and CMV-seropositive. The rearrangement links TRBV5-1 to TRBJ2-2, with 7 positions matching TRBD1. Specimen: PBMCs. The CDR3 coding sequence is TGCGCCAGCAACCAGACAGGGATGAACACCGGGGAGCTGTTTTTT. Translating it yields CASNQTGMNTGELFF.